What follows are 24 T cell receptor beta chains derived from one specimen sequenced in a study of control samples from healthy donors and cancer patients. The table came from immunoSEQ multiplex PCR; TCRdb's copy has only in-frame clones and leaves some out. The table shows 150,000 to 200,000 clones, with approximately 90% occurring only once. Source material: blood. These TCRs come from a young man in good health.

The chain has TRBV10-3 and TRBJ2-2; TRBD1 matches at 12 bases. With V trimmed by 5 bases and J by 2 bases, 9 bases remained unmatched. This CDR3 region has 18 residues. CDR1 is ENHRY and CDR2 is SYGVKD in the germline V gene. CDR3 nucleotides: TGTGCCATCAGTCGAGAGGGGGACAGGGGGCGCAACACCGGGGAGCTGTTTTTT. This codes for CAISREGDRGRNTGELFF.

CDR3 coding DNA: TGTGCCAGCAGCTCAGGCACAGGACCAGGCACAGATACGCAGTATTTT. Its protein product is CASSSGTGPGTDTQYF. The gene calls are TRBV11-2 and TRBJ2-3; tentatively, D is TRBD1 (5 bases). This CDR3 region has 16 residues. Trimming left V 4 bases short and J 1 base short, with 15 bases between. Germline CDR1 reads SGHAT; CDR2 reads FQNNGV.

J is TRBJ2-2 and V is TRBV7-6; TRBD1 is a possible D gene (5 bases). From germline, CDR1 is SGHVS and CDR2 FNYEAQ. This CDR3 comprises 15 residues. Trimming took off 4 bases at V and 4 bases at J, with 13 bases between the two ends. The CDR3 region has the DNA TGTGCCAGCAGCTCCGCGGATGGGGCCACCGGGGAGCTGTTTTTT. It codes for CASSSADGATGELFF.

The J gene is TRBJ2-3, the V gene TRBV19, with TRBD1 matching over 8 bases. The CDR3 extends over 15 amino acids. V was pared by 8 bases and J by 0 bases, with 7 bases of the junction left unmatched. Germline loops: CDR1 LNHDA, CDR2 SQIVND (reference sequence). The CDR3 DNA reads as TGTGCCAGTGGTACAGGGGGGAGGAGCACAGATACGCAGTATTTT. Its protein product is CASGTGGRSTDTQYF.

V is TRBV11-2 and J is TRBJ1-3; D ambiguous. Per germline, CDR1 SGHAT and CDR2 FQNNGV. This CDR3 is 15 amino acids long. V was clipped by 5 bases and J by 0 bases, with 11 bases between them. The CDR3 DNA sequence: TGTGCCAGCAGCCCCGGTTTGACCTCTGGAAACACCATATATTTT. Translation: CASSPGLTSGNTIYF.

The chain employs TRBV6-5 and TRBJ1-1, with D possibly being TRBD1 (5 bases). CDR1 is MNHEY and CDR2 is SVGAGI in the germline V gene. This CDR3 is 14 amino acids long. The V end lost 2 bases, the J end lost 0 bases, and 7 bases lay between the germline ends. Here the CDR3 DNA reads TGTGCCAGCAGTTACGGGGCAGTGAACACTGAAGCTTTCTTT. This translates into CASSYGAVNTEAFF.

The rearrangement joins TRBV27 to TRBJ2-1, with a tentative D call TRBD2 (6 bases). Looked up from germline, CDR1 is MNHEY and CDR2 is SMNVEV (reference sequence). The CDR3 runs 17 residues. V lost 5 bases to trimming and J lost 10 bases, with 27 bases between them. The CDR3 is CASSPQRVRGIHREQFF. The CDR3 nucleotides are TGTGCCAGCAGTCCCCAGCGGGTTCGGGGGATCCACCGAGAGCAGTTCTTC.

The chain has TRBV25-1 and TRBJ1-6; 9 positions match TRBD1. Germline values: CDR1 MGHDK, CDR2 SYGVNS. Losses at the gene ends were 4 bases for V and 7 bases for J; bases not matched to a gene: 5. The CDR3 is 15 amino acids. CDR3 bases: TGTGCCAGCAGTGCGGACAGGGGTCGGAATTCACCCCTCCACTTT. This sequence encodes CASSADRGRNSPLHF.

The rearrangement joins TRBV6-5 to TRBJ2-1; D may be TRBD1 (6 bases). Germline loops: CDR1 MNHEY, CDR2 SVGAGI. V was cut by 6 bases and J by 5 bases, with 17 bases left in between. This CDR3 spans 15 amino acids. The CDR3 spells CASRQRTVGDNEQFF. In DNA form, the CDR3 reads TGTGCCAGCAGACAAAGGACAGTGGGGGACAATGAGCAGTTCTTC.

The V gene is TRBV28, the J gene TRBJ1-2; 9 bases map to TRBD1. Per germline, CDR1 MDHEN and CDR2 SYDVKM. The CDR3 consists of 16 residues. J gave up 0 bases and V 6 bases, and 8 bases lay outside the gene matches. The CDR3 nucleotides are TGTGCCAGCAGCGAGGGGACAGGGATCCCTAACTATGGCTACACCTTC. This codes for CASSEGTGIPNYGYTF.

The CDR3 reads CASSQEGGRRTEAFF. As DNA, the CDR3 is TGTGCCAGCAGCCAAGAAGGGGGGCGGCGGACTGAAGCTTTCTTT. The genes are TRBV3-1 (or the pseudogene TRBV3-2) and TRBJ1-1; D is perhaps TRBD1 (6 bases). The V end lost 0 bases, the J end lost 5 bases, and 13 bases lay between the germline ends. The CDR3 spans 15 residues. In germline, CDR1 is LGHDT, CDR2 YNNKEL (reference sequence).

The chain is built from TRBV19 and TRBJ1-3; 7 positions match TRBD1. Germline CDR1 reads LNHDA; CDR2 reads SQIVND (reference sequence). The CDR3 is 17 residues long. The V segment lost 4 bases and the J segment 0 bases; nucleotides outside the gene matches: 9. The DNA for the CDR3 is TGTGCCAGTAGTACACCGGGACAGCACGGCTCTGGAAACACCATATATTTT. Its translation: CASSTPGQHGSGNTIYF.

This sequence joins TRBV2 and TRBJ2-7; no clear D gene. Trimming cost V 3 bases and J 2 bases, with 11 bases left between them. The CDR3 extends over 14 amino acids. Looked up from germline, CDR1 is SNHLY and CDR2 is FYNNEI. The CDR3 DNA reads as TGTGCCAGCAGTGAGTTTTTGCTTACCTACGAGCAGTACTTC. As protein: CASSEFLLTYEQYF.

The chain employs TRBV29-1 and TRBJ1-1; 10 positions agree with TRBD1. Trimming at V came to 7 bases and at J to 5 bases, leaving 4 bases not matched to a gene. CDR3 length: 12 amino acids. Germline loops: CDR1 SQVTM, CDR2 ANQGSEA. The CDR3 protein is CSAGTGVTEAFF. The CDR3 DNA sequence: TGCAGCGCGGGGACAGGGGTGACTGAAGCTTTCTTT.

V and J are TRBV18 and TRBJ1-3; D is ambiguous. The CDR3 covers 14 residues. CDR1 and CDR2 (germline): KGHSH, LQKENI. V was clipped by 5 bases and J by 0 bases, with 8 bases between them. In nucleotides, the CDR3 is TGTGCCAGCTCAGGACGGCTCTCTGGAAACACCATATATTTT. This encodes CASSGRLSGNTIYF.

The V call is TRBV7-6, the J call TRBJ1-1, with D unclear. This CDR3 is built from 12 residues. Germline CDR1 SGHVS, CDR2 FNYEAQ. The V and J ends lost 1 base and 7 bases respectively, with 7 bases between them. Written as DNA, the CDR3 is TGTGCCAGCAGCTTAGGGGCGGGTGAAGCTTTCTTT. This gives the protein CASSLGAGEAFF.

V and J are TRBV7-2 and TRBJ2-7; a weak D match, TRBD2 (6 bases). This CDR3 has 17 amino acids. V gave up 1 base and J gave up 2 bases, with 18 bases separating them. The germline gives CDR1 SGHTA, CDR2 FQGNSA. CDR3 protein: CASSLGGGRLAAYEQYF. In nucleotides, the CDR3 is TGTGCCAGCAGCTTAGGCGGAGGGCGTCTAGCAGCCTACGAGCAGTACTTC.

The V and J genes are TRBV27 and TRBJ1-4; D uncertain. Trimming pared 6 bases from V and 0 bases from J, leaving 20 bases between. Germline assignment: CDR1 MNHEY and CDR2 SMNVEV (reference sequence). This CDR3 contains 18 residues. The CDR3 loop is CASRPSIVTYATNEKLFF. The CDR3 bases are TGTGCCAGCAGACCATCAATCGTCACCTATGCAACTAATGAAAAACTGTTTTTT.

J is TRBJ2-3 and V is TRBV18, with 12 positions matching TRBD2. Per the germline V gene, CDR1 is KGHSH and CDR2 is LQKENI. CDR3 size: 16 residues. The J segment lost 4 bases and the V segment lost 3 bases, leaving 5 bases of the junction unmatched. The CDR3, as DNA: TGTGCCAGCTCACCGTCTAGCGGGAGGGGTCCAGATACGCAGTATTTT. Its protein product is CASSPSSGRGPDTQYF.

The chain joins TRBV7-2 to TRBJ2-5, with D perhaps TRBD1 (6 bases). The CDR3 consists of 13 residues. V was trimmed by 2 bases and J by 5 bases, leaving 9 bases between them. Germline V gene lookup returns CDR1 SGHTA and CDR2 FQGNSA. CDR3 sequence (DNA): TGTGCCAGCAGCTTAAAGAGGGGGGAGACCCAGTACTTC. Translating gives CASSLKRGETQYF.

V gene TRBV9 combines with J gene TRBJ2-1; tentatively, D is TRBD1 or TRBD2 (6 bases each). The germline V gene has CDR1 SGDLS and CDR2 YYNGEE. V gave up 6 bases and J gave up 1 base, with 14 bases separating them. The CDR3 runs 15 residues. CDR3 residues: CASTSQGGSYNEQFF. CDR3 DNA sequence: TGTGCCAGCACCTCCCAAGGGGGGTCCTACAATGAGCAGTTCTTC. The full variable domain, completed using reference TRBV9 and TRBJ2-1, is DSGVTQTPKHLITATGQRVTLRCSPRSGDLSVYWYQQSLDQGLQFLIQYYNGEERAKGNILERFSAQQFPDLHSELNLSSLELGDSALYFCASTSQGGSYNEQFFGPGTRLTVL.

The sample holds one count of this clone. The J gene is TRBJ2-2, the V gene TRBV18; TRBD1 is a possible D gene (5 bases). Germline V gives CDR1 KGHSH, CDR2 LQKENI. The CDR3 spans 16 residues. The V end was cut by 4 bases, the J end by 7 bases, with 19 bases between. The CDR3 loop is CASSQRTDRALGELFF. The DNA of the CDR3 is TGTGCCAGCTCACAACGCACCGACAGAGCACTCGGGGAGCTGTTTTTT. The whole variable domain, remainder taken from reference TRBV18 and TRBJ2-2, is NAGVMQNPRHLVRRRGQEARLRCSPMKGHSHVYWYRQLPEEGLKFMVYLQKENIIDESGMPKERFSAEFPKEGPSILRIQQVVRGDSAAYFCASSQRTDRALGELFFGEGSRLTVL.

The chain recombines TRBV6-5 with TRBJ2-7, with 8 positions matching TRBD2. Looked up from germline, CDR1 is MNHEY and CDR2 is SVGAGI. Trimming cost V 0 bases and J 6 bases; bases outside gene matches: 7. The CDR3 is 15 amino acids. The CDR3 loop is CASSYSRAGGAEQYF. CDR3 in DNA: TGTGCCAGCAGTTACTCGCGGGCGGGAGGAGCCGAGCAGTACTTC.

The rearrangement joins TRBV5-1 to TRBJ1-3; D gene unclear. Germline V gene lookup returns CDR1 SGHRS and CDR2 YFSETQ. The CDR3 covers 15 residues. V dropped 4 bases and J dropped 6 bases, with 17 bases sitting between them. This CDR3 is CASSVDFTYLNTIYF. The CDR3 nucleotides are TGCGCCAGCAGCGTCGACTTCACTTATTTAAACACCATATATTTT.